What follows is one T cell receptor beta chain and its context. Its antigen is undetermined. CD8 cells classed as naive were CD45RO-negative and positively selected for CCR7, excluding terminally differentiated effector memory CD45RA+ cells. The sample originates from a study of shared clonotypes between healthy human individuals. Broader study findings: The naive CD4 repertoires of four donors were compared, and approximately 5% of clonotypes were shared. Tissues were not sampled, only blood, and their repertoires likely differ.

This CDR3 contains 15 residues. V trimming: 3 bases; J trimming: 3 bases; junction bases outside the gene matches: 7. CDR1 SGHAT and CDR2 FQNNGV come from the germline V gene. TCRdb's copy holds only in-frame clones and misses some; the assay was immunoSEQ multiplex PCR. Among millions of clones, just over 90% were seen once, and the ten largest hold under 2%. Sequenced: naive CD8+ T cells from PBMCs. The TCR sequence derives from a man aged 18 to 29 in good health. Some clones in this sample may be carry-over from other donors' samples. The chain is built from TRBV11-2 and TRBJ2-5, with 7 nucleotides matching TRBD1. CDR3 sequence reads: CASSFSGQLKETQYF. CDR3 DNA: TGTGCCAGCAGCTTTTCGGGACAGCTGAAAGAGACCCAGTACTTC.